Following are 27 T cell receptor beta chains from one sample sequenced in a study of early T cells in non-severe SARS-CoV-2 infection. Each CDR3 protein gets one entry after TCRdb re-called the 5' RACE reads with MiXCR. The table records some 64,000 distinct CDR3 sequences, 9% to 10% of them present only once. The sample here was whole blood, taken at baseline. The receptor set was obtained from an adult who was a healthcare worker with PCR-confirmed SARS-CoV-2 infection or an uninfected control (not recorded which).

This chain joins TRBV5-4 and TRBJ1-2; D uncertain. Trimming removed 3 bases from V and 4 bases from J, with 10 bases in between. The CDR3 consists of 13 residues. The V gene's germline CDR1 is SGHNT and CDR2 YYREEE (reference sequence). DNA of the CDR3: TGTGCCAGCAGCTGGGGAGAACTCTATGGCTACACCTTC. Its protein product is CASSWGELYGYTF.

This sequence joins TRBV20-1 and TRBJ1-1; D not certain. The CDR3 is 12 residues long. Trimming took 3 bases from V and 1 from J, leaving 6 bases between them. Germline V gives CDR1 DFQATT, CDR2 SNEGSKA (reference sequence). In DNA, the CDR3 is TGCAGTGCTAGTTCCAGGAACACTGAAGCTTTCTTT. Encoded protein: CSASSRNTEAFF.

The chain combines TRBV6-2 or TRBV6-3 with TRBJ1-1; D remains ambiguous. Trimming shortened V by 6 bases and J by 4 bases, and 9 bases separated the two germline ends. CDR1 and CDR2 (germline): MNHEY, SVGEGT. The CDR3 loop spans 12 amino acids. The CDR3 reads CASSQPSTEAFF. The CDR3, as DNA: TGTGCCAGCAGCCAGCCATCCACTGAAGCTTTCTTT.

This clonotype appeared many times. The chain has TRBV4-2 and TRBJ2-5, with D possibly matching TRBD2 (5 bases). Germline assignment: CDR1 LGHNA and CDR2 YNFKEQ. Trimming took 1 base from V and 4 from J, leaving 16 bases between them. The CDR3 has 16 residues. The CDR3 nucleotides read TGTGCCAGCAGCCAAGTCGGCGGGCAGACACTAGAGACCCAGTACTTC. Amino acid sequence: CASSQVGGQTLETQYF.

This clonotype showed up many times. V usage is TRBV9 and J usage is TRBJ2-3; 7 bases map to TRBD2. Germline V gene sequence: CDR1 SGDLS, CDR2 YYNGEE. The V segment lost 0 bases and the J segment 5 bases; nucleotides outside the gene matches: 12. This CDR3 region has 17 residues. CDR3 in amino acids: CASSVVGRAVEGDTQYF. The CDR3 DNA is TGTGCCAGCAGCGTAGTTGGGAGGGCCGTGGAGGGAGATACGCAGTATTTT.

The chain joins TRBV10-3 to TRBJ2-1, with D maybe TRBD2 (5 bases). Germline assignment: CDR1 ENHRY and CDR2 SYGVKD. The V gene lost 2 bases and the J gene lost 9 bases, with 14 bases spanning the gap. The CDR3 covers 14 residues. The CDR3 nucleotides read TGTGCCATCAGTGAGATGAGGGCGAGCGTTGAGCAGTTCTTC. Its protein is CAISEMRASVEQFF.

The genes are TRBV12-3 or TRBV12-4 and TRBJ1-3, with D unresolved. The V and J ends lost 7 bases and 1 base respectively, with 11 bases between them. This CDR3 contains 14 residues. The DNA for the CDR3 is TGTGCCAGCACCATCGAGATTTCTGGAAACACCATATATTTT. Translating it yields CASTIEISGNTIYF.

CDR3 DNA: TGTGCCAGCAGCCCCGGGGTATGGAGCTACACCTTC. Translated, it gives CASSPGVWSYTF. The chain has TRBV12-3 or TRBV12-4 and TRBJ1-2; D gene uncertain. The V gene lost 6 bases and the J gene lost 9 bases, with 14 bases spanning the gap. The CDR3 covers 12 residues.

The V gene is TRBV4-1, the J gene TRBJ2-1; 8 nucleotides agree with TRBD1. CDR1 is MGHRA and CDR2 is YSYEKL in the germline V gene. V was pared by 1 base and J by 1 base, with 6 bases of the junction left unmatched. CDR3 length: 17 residues. The CDR3 DNA reads TGCGCCAGCAGCCAAGCCCGGGACAGGACGTCCTACAATGAGCAGTTCTTC. It translates to CASSQARDRTSYNEQFF.

The CDR3 DNA follows: TGTGCCAGCAGCGTAGAGGGGGCAGGTCAGCCCCAGCATTTT. As protein: CASSVEGAGQPQHF. J is TRBJ1-5 and V is TRBV9, with TRBD1 matching 7 bases. CDR1 is SGDLS, CDR2 YYNGEE, per germline. This CDR3 is built from 14 residues. Trimming cost V 0 bases and J 6 bases; bases outside gene matches: 3.

This clonotype occurred many times. This chain links TRBV13 with TRBJ2-7, with D perhaps being TRBD1 or TRBD2 (5 bases each). V lost 3 bases and J 4 bases, leaving 22 bases between the germline ends. CDR3 length equals 17 residues. Germline CDR1 reads PRHDT; CDR2 reads FYEKMQ (reference sequence). CDR3 protein: CASSFGQEGRALYEQYF. In DNA, the CDR3 is TGTGCCAGCAGCTTCGGTCAAGAGGGGCGGGCCCTGTACGAGCAGTACTTC.

This clonotype was seen many times. This chain joins TRBV5-1 and TRBJ2-3; D ambiguous. The length of the CDR3 is 14 residues. V gave up 4 bases and J gave up 4 bases, with 13 bases separating them. Germline V gene lookup returns CDR1 SGHRS and CDR2 YFSETQ. DNA for the CDR3: TGCGCCAGCAGCCCTTCTGGGGTCTCAGATACGCAGTATTTT. Its protein is CASSPSGVSDTQYF.

This clonotype was recorded a few times. This chain connects TRBV24-1 to TRBJ2-3, with TRBD1 as a possible D gene (5 bases). Germline assignment: CDR1 KGHDR and CDR2 SFDVKD. Deletions cut 1 base from V and 1 base from J, with 8 bases between. The CDR3 contains 15 residues. The CDR3 bases are TGTGCCACCAGTGATTTAGGCAGGGGCACAGATACGCAGTATTTT. This translates into CATSDLGRGTDTQYF.

This clonotype was counted between two and nine times. The CDR3 here is CASSQKPGLAKSSYNEQFF. The CDR3 coding sequence is TGTGCCAGCAGCCAAAAACCCGGGCTAGCCAAAAGCTCCTACAATGAGCAGTTCTTC. The V call is TRBV14, the J call TRBJ2-1; D possibly corresponds to TRBD2 (5 bases). Trimming shortened V by 2 bases and J by 0 bases, and 20 bases separated the two germline ends. The germline CDR1 and CDR2 sequences are SGHDN and FVKESK. CDR3 size: 19 residues. Looking up the rest from reference TRBV14 and TRBJ2-1 gives the full variable domain: EAGVTQFPSHSVIEKGQTVTLRCDPISGHDNLYWYRRVMGKEIKFLLHFVKESKQDESGMPNNRFLAERTGGTYSTLKVQPAELEDSGVYFCASSQKPGLAKSSYNEQFFGPGTRLTVL.

Only a few counts were recorded for this clonotype. CDR3 in amino acids: CASSLGGAGTEAFF. Written as DNA, the CDR3 is TGTGCCAGCAGCTTAGGGGGCGCGGGTACTGAAGCTTTCTTT. This sequence joins TRBV7-9 and TRBJ1-1, with a possible D match to TRBD1 (5 bases). CDR3 length: 14 amino acids. V lost 1 base to trimming and J lost 5 bases, with 11 bases between them. Germline lookup yields CDR1 SEHNR and CDR2 FQNEAQ (reference sequence).

The chain links TRBV10-3 to TRBJ2-5; 7 bases map to TRBD2. Unmatched junction bases numbered 2, after V lost 4 bases and J lost 3 bases. From germline, CDR1 is ENHRY and CDR2 SYGVKD. The CDR3 is 13 residues long. This CDR3 is CAISVGGKETQYF. CDR3 in DNA: TGTGCCATCAGTGTGGGAGGGAAAGAGACCCAGTACTTC.

The rearrangement joins TRBV6-2 or TRBV6-3 to TRBJ2-4, with 9 bases aligning to TRBD2. Germline CDR1 MNHEY, CDR2 SVGEGT. V lost 2 bases to trimming and J lost 7 bases; unmatched junction nucleotides: 12. This CDR3 region has 17 residues. The DNA for the CDR3 is TGTGCCAGCAGTTACCCAACTCTAGCGGGAAGACGGAACATTCAGTACTTC. Encoded protein: CASSYPTLAGRRNIQYF.

In its sample, this clonotype was seen a few times. The chain has TRBV6-2 or TRBV6-3 and TRBJ2-6; 12 bases are a match to TRBD1. CDR1 and CDR2 from the germline V gene are MNHEY and SVGEGT. This CDR3 is built from 18 residues. The junction had 3 bases not matched to a gene; V was cut back by 3 bases and J by 0 bases. In nucleotides, the CDR3 is TGTGCCAGCAGTTATCCGGGACAGGGGGCCTCTGGGGCCAACGTCCTGACTTTC. It codes for CASSYPGQGASGANVLTF.

This clonotype was recorded a few times. This chain connects TRBV3-1 to TRBJ2-7; 10 nucleotides match TRBD2. The CDR3 has 14 residues. CDR1 LGHDT and CDR2 YNNKEL come from the germline V gene (reference sequence). Trimming removed 4 bases from V and 5 bases from J; junction bases left unmatched: 5. CDR3 residues: CASSPPSGSHEQYF. The CDR3, as DNA: TGTGCCAGCAGCCCCCCTAGCGGGAGCCACGAGCAGTACTTC.

Concerning this clonotype itself: This may be a read error, as it is one base from a much larger clone. The chain employs TRBV6-5 and TRBJ2-2; D may be TRBD2 (5 bases). Germline V CDR1 and CDR2: MNHEY, SVGAGI. This CDR3 is built from 12 residues. The CDR3 sequence is CASTENTGEPFF. In nucleotides, the CDR3 is TGTGCCAGCACAGAGAACACCGGGGAGCCGTTTTTT.

The rearrangement uses TRBV18 and TRBJ2-5; 8 nucleotides agree with TRBD1. V lost 5 bases to trimming and J lost 2 bases; unmatched junction nucleotides: 7. CDR1 and CDR2 (germline): KGHSH, LQKENI. There are 15 residues in the CDR3. Written as DNA, the CDR3 is TGTGCCAGCTCATCCGGACAGGGAAAGCAAGAGACCCAGTACTTC. Translation gives CASSSGQGKQETQYF.

V is TRBV20-1 and J is TRBJ2-7, with TRBD1 identical over 11 bases. The CDR3 runs 14 residues. Looked up from germline, CDR1 is DFQATT and CDR2 is SNEGSKA (reference sequence). The V gene end was trimmed by 6 bases and the J gene end by 3 bases; junction bases not matched to a gene: 7. As DNA, the CDR3 is TGCAGTGCCACTTTAGGGACAGGGGGCTACGAGCAGTACTTC. Protein sequence: CSATLGTGGYEQYF.

The chain employs TRBV9 and TRBJ2-7, with no clear D. Germline V gene data show CDR1 as SGDLS and CDR2 as YYNGEE. The CDR3 totals 13 residues. Between the trimmed V and J ends, which lost 0 bases and 6 bases, there was a span of 10 bases. Here the CDR3 reads CASSVGSLGEQYF. Here the CDR3 DNA reads TGTGCCAGCAGCGTAGGTAGCCTCGGCGAGCAGTACTTC.

This chain connects TRBV25-1 to TRBJ1-6; D is ambiguous. In germline, CDR1 is MGHDK, CDR2 SYGVNS. The CDR3 loop spans 14 amino acids. Trimming removed 3 bases at V and 0 bases at J, with 3 bases between. The CDR3: CASSDDSYNSPLHF. The CDR3 nucleotides are TGTGCCAGCAGTGATGACTCCTATAATTCACCCCTCCACTTT.

The sample holds a few counts of this clonotype. The V and J genes are TRBV12-3 or TRBV12-4 and TRBJ1-4; unclear D gene. This CDR3 has 13 residues. With 5 bases removed from V and 3 bases from J, the gap between germline ends came to 7 bases. The CDR3 DNA sequence: TGTGCCAGCAGTCCTCCGGCTAATGAAAAACTGTTTTTT. Amino acids: CASSPPANEKLFF.

Ten or more counts support this clonotype. CDR3 sequence reads: CASSEALALAYNEQFF. DNA for the CDR3: TGTGCCAGCAGTGAAGCTCTAGCGTTGGCCTACAATGAGCAGTTCTTC. The chain recombines TRBV6-1 with TRBJ2-1; TRBD2 is a possible D gene (6 bases). Trimming left V 0 bases short and J 2 bases short, with 11 bases between. CDR3 size: 16 residues. Germline CDR1 and CDR2: MNHNS and SASEGT.

This clonotype was counted many times. V is TRBV5-1 and J is TRBJ2-1; TRBD2 aligns across 11 bases. The CDR3 runs 15 residues. The V gene end was trimmed by 4 bases and the J gene end by 5 bases; junction bases not matched to a gene: 5. Per the germline V gene, CDR1 is SGHRS and CDR2 is YFSETQ. The CDR3 protein is CASSLGGLADNEQFF. In DNA form, the CDR3 reads TGCGCCAGCAGCCTGGGGGGACTAGCGGACAATGAGCAGTTCTTC.